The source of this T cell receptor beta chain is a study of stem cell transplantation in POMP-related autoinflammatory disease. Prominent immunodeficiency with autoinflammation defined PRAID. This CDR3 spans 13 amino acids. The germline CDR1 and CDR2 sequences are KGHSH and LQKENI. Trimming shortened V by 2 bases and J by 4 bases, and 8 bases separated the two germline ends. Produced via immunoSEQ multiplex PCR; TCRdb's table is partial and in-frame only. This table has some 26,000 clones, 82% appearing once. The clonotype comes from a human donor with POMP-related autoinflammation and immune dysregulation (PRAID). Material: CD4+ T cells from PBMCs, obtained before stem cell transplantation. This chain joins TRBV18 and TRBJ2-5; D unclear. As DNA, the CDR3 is TGTGCCAGCTCACCAGGGGTGCTAGAGACCCAGTACTTC. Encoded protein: CASSPGVLETQYF.